Listed below are T cell receptor beta chains from one sample, sequenced in a study of T cells in Graves' hyperthyroidism and ophthalmopathy. From the multiplex PCR reads, TCRdb called clonotypes with MiXCR, one entry per CDR3 protein. There are just under 750,000 distinct CDR3 sequences in the sample; around 40% occur only once, and roughly 31% lies in the top ten. The sample was blood. All receptors come from a woman aged 40 to 49 with Graves' hyperthyroidism. Each CDR3 is given without its conserved first and last residue. Fields, in order: V gene, J gene, CDR3 protein.

v_gene: TRBV9
j_gene: TRBJ2-5
CDR3aa: ASSVASKETQY

v_gene: TRBV30
j_gene: TRBJ2-7
CDR3aa: AWSVTSSEQY

v_gene: TRBV5-4
j_gene: TRBJ2-3
CDR3aa: ASSSEPMDTQY

v_gene: TRBV25-1
j_gene: TRBJ2-5
CDR3aa: ARSRLDRETQY

v_gene: TRBV5-5
j_gene: TRBJ1-5
CDR3aa: ASSPDTIRQENQPQH

v_gene: TRBV7-8
j_gene: TRBJ1-4
CDR3aa: ASRVTGPATNEKLF

v_gene: TRBV9
j_gene: TRBJ1-3
CDR3aa: ATMGANYSGNTIY

v_gene: TRBV5-5
j_gene: TRBJ1-3
CDR3aa: ASSLVLGGNTIY

v_gene: TRBV10-3
j_gene: TRBJ1-4
CDR3aa: AISEKVDNEKLF

v_gene: TRBV11-2
j_gene: TRBJ1-1
CDR3aa: ASSVGGPNTEAF

v_gene: TRBV6-5
j_gene: TRBJ2-3
CDR3aa: ASSYRGKTDTQY

v_gene: TRBV28
j_gene: -
CDR3aa: ASSSVGQGGNEQY

v_gene: TRBV7-3
j_gene: TRBJ2-5
CDR3aa: ASSLTNSLETQY

v_gene: TRBV20-1
j_gene: TRBJ1-4
CDR3aa: SARDWITGEKLF

v_gene: TRBV2
j_gene: TRBJ1-1
CDR3aa: ASSLKLPPAS

v_gene: TRBV7-8
j_gene: TRBJ1-1
CDR3aa: ASSQEAAGGNTEAF

v_gene: TRBV12-3/TRBV12-4
j_gene: TRBJ2-2
CDR3aa: ASSEAGELF

v_gene: TRBV7-8
j_gene: TRBJ2-5
CDR3aa: ASSPEKAAQY

v_gene: TRBV2
j_gene: TRBJ2-6
CDR3aa: ASSPDRVGANVLT

v_gene: TRBV2
j_gene: TRBJ2-7
CDR3aa: ASSSAGTDAYEQY

v_gene: TRBV7-2
j_gene: TRBJ2-5
CDR3aa: ASSLRPPETQY

v_gene: TRBV5-1
j_gene: TRBJ2-7
CDR3aa: ASSFREDYEQY

v_gene: TRBV12-3/TRBV12-4
j_gene: TRBJ2-2
CDR3aa: ASSLFSGRNTGELF

v_gene: TRBV12-3/TRBV12-4
j_gene: TRBJ1-4
CDR3aa: ASSLGSAGSIEKLF

v_gene: TRBV19
j_gene: TRBJ1-5
CDR3aa: ASSVTGGMEPQH

v_gene: TRBV6-1
j_gene: TRBJ1-2
CDR3aa: ASSVSGYT

v_gene: TRBV20-1
j_gene: TRBJ2-5
CDR3aa: SAPRAGETQY

v_gene: TRBV6-5
j_gene: TRBJ2-5
CDR3aa: ASSRTGQISLGY

v_gene: TRBV7-9
j_gene: TRBJ1-1
CDR3aa: ASSIGGRQGNTEAF

v_gene: TRBV20-1
j_gene: TRBJ1-2
CDR3aa: SARDSSSIGLPSMGYT

v_gene: TRBV6-5
j_gene: TRBJ1-5
CDR3aa: ASSYSTGWEPQH

v_gene: TRBV4-1
j_gene: TRBJ2-2
CDR3aa: ASSWIRMLNTGELF

v_gene: TRBV20-1
j_gene: TRBJ1-2
CDR3aa: SAMGRGYT

v_gene: TRBV7-8
j_gene: -
CDR3aa: ASSLAPRNEPGQF

v_gene: TRBV5-1
j_gene: TRBJ1-2
CDR3aa: ASSLEGIWDSGYT

v_gene: TRBV7-9
j_gene: TRBJ1-1
CDR3aa: ASSAGTLNTEAF

v_gene: TRBV20-1
j_gene: TRBJ2-7
CDR3aa: SYPSERKGEQY

v_gene: TRBV6-5
j_gene: TRBJ1-1
CDR3aa: ASSFFGGRTEAF

v_gene: TRBV7-2
j_gene: TRBJ1-5
CDR3aa: ASSLDTLPHQPQH

v_gene: TRBV6-1
j_gene: TRBJ2-3
CDR3aa: ASSEADATQY

v_gene: TRBV20-1
j_gene: TRBJ2-7
CDR3aa: SARDPLGWGEGVYEQY

v_gene: TRBV6-2/TRBV6-3
j_gene: TRBJ1-2
CDR3aa: ASSDRDENT

v_gene: TRBV29-1
j_gene: TRBJ2-2
CDR3aa: SSGTDTGELF

v_gene: TRBV15
j_gene: TRBJ2-3
CDR3aa: ATSTYSGGTQY

v_gene: TRBV4-3
j_gene: TRBJ2-6
CDR3aa: ANSQGAGSGANVLT

v_gene: TRBV9
j_gene: TRBJ1-3
CDR3aa: ASSDWDSGNTIY

v_gene: TRBV10-2
j_gene: TRBJ2-7
CDR3aa: ASRARAAFSYEQY

v_gene: TRBV2
j_gene: TRBJ1-4
CDR3aa: ASSGVQPNEKLF

v_gene: TRBV7-9
j_gene: TRBJ2-2
CDR3aa: ASSLASGVVF